These 14 T cell receptor beta chains share one sample of origin, sequenced in a study of blood T cell repertoires in COVID-19 (dated by TCRdb to about 2020). The library was obtained by the immunoSEQ multiplex PCR assay. TCRdb's version of the immuneACCESS table is confined to in-frame rearrangements and falls short of the full clone set. An unresolved V gene accounts for under half of the shortfall where checked; the remainder is of unknown origin. The sample contains some 200,000 clones, approximately 81% of them found a single time. About 8.9% of the sample is held by the ten biggest clonotypes. Sample: PBMCs or T cells enriched from blood (not recorded which). Receptors were obtained from a woman between 50 and 59 years old with acute COVID-19.

This chain connects TRBV5-6 to TRBJ1-5; 7 bases line up with TRBD1. J was trimmed by 4 bases and V by 4 bases; bases with no gene match: 8. Germline CDR1 and CDR2: SGHDT and YYEEEE. The CDR3 has 15 amino acids. The CDR3 reads CASSKTGLGNQPQHF. As DNA, the CDR3 is TGTGCCAGCAGCAAGACAGGGTTGGGGAATCAGCCCCAGCATTTT.

The V gene is TRBV4-3, the J gene TRBJ2-7; TRBD1 agrees at 7 bases. The CDR3 loop spans 15 amino acids. The J segment lost 0 bases and the V segment lost 2 bases, leaving 4 bases of the junction unmatched. Germline CDR1 is LGHNA and CDR2 is YSLEER. For the CDR3, the DNA is TGCGCCAGCAGCCAACGACAGGGTCTCTCCTACGAGCAGTACTTC. It is translated as CASSQRQGLSYEQYF.

The chain has TRBV27 and TRBJ2-2; D is possibly TRBD1 (5 bases). Germline CDR1 is MNHEY and CDR2 is SMNVEV (reference sequence). The CDR3 loop spans 14 amino acids. V lost 5 bases and J lost 6, with 13 bases in between. This CDR3 is CASSLQGVPGELFF. The CDR3 DNA follows: TGTGCCAGCAGTCTTCAGGGCGTTCCCGGGGAGCTGTTTTTT.

The V and J genes are TRBV28 and TRBJ1-5; D gene ambiguous. The V and J ends lost 7 bases and 7 bases respectively, with 11 bases between them. Germline values: CDR1 MDHEN, CDR2 SYDVKM. The CDR3 consists of 12 residues. The CDR3 loop is CASTSRVQPQHF. In DNA, the CDR3 is TGTGCCAGCACCTCCCGGGTCCAGCCCCAGCATTTT.

The rearrangement uses TRBV24-1 and TRBJ2-7, with 11 bases matching TRBD1. The CDR3 consists of 14 residues. Germline trimming cut 6 bases from V and 5 bases from J; bases unmatched to any gene: 5. Germline loops: CDR1 KGHDR, CDR2 SFDVKD. The CDR3, as DNA: TGTGCCACCAGTTCGGGACAGGGGGTCCACGAGCAGTACTTC. Residues: CATSSGQGVHEQYF.

The V and J genes are TRBV3-1 (or the pseudogene TRBV3-2) and TRBJ1-1, with a weak D call TRBD1 (6 bases). From germline, CDR1 is LGHDT and CDR2 YNNKEL (reference sequence). This CDR3 region has 14 residues. The V gene lost 4 bases and the J gene lost 1 base, with 10 bases spanning the gap. The DNA of the CDR3 is TGTGCCAGCAGCCCCGCGGGGGCGAACACTGAAGCTTTCTTT. Translated: CASSPAGANTEAFF.

The chain recombines TRBV24-1 with TRBJ1-5; D perhaps matches TRBD1 (5 bases). The germline gives CDR1 KGHDR, CDR2 SFDVKD. The CDR3 has 13 residues. With 5 bases removed from V and 7 bases from J, the gap between germline ends came to 11 bases. CDR3 sequence: CATSGGAGQPQHF. The CDR3 region has the DNA TGTGCCACCAGTGGGGGCGCAGGGCAGCCCCAGCATTTT.

The V and J genes are TRBV7-2 and TRBJ2-5; TRBD2 agrees at 9 bases. This CDR3 region has 15 residues. Trimming removed 1 base from V and 5 bases from J; junction bases left unmatched: 5. Germline V gene sequence: CDR1 SGHTA, CDR2 FQGNSA. The CDR3 loop is CASSLGASGAETQYF. CDR3 bases: TGTGCCAGCAGCTTAGGGGCTAGCGGGGCTGAGACCCAGTACTTC.

This chain connects TRBV20-1 to TRBJ2-1; 13 bases fit TRBD2. This CDR3 spans 15 amino acids. Germline values: CDR1 DFQATT, CDR2 SNEGSKA (reference sequence). V trimming: 6 bases; J trimming: 7 bases; junction bases outside the gene matches: 9. The CDR3 spells CSASSGLAGPNEQFF. CDR3 in DNA: TGCAGTGCCAGTTCGGGACTAGCGGGACCTAATGAGCAGTTCTTC.

The V call is TRBV7-9, the J call TRBJ2-1; TRBD2 matches at 8 bases. The V gene end was trimmed by 5 bases and the J gene end by 5 bases; junction bases not matched to a gene: 8. The CDR3 is 15 residues long. Per the germline V gene, CDR1 is SEHNR and CDR2 is FQNEAQ (reference sequence). The CDR3 DNA sequence: TGTGCCAGCAGCGTAACTAGCGGCAAACACAATGAGCAGTTCTTC. Its translation is CASSVTSGKHNEQFF.

The rearrangement links TRBV7-2 to TRBJ2-3; 10 bases fit TRBD2. Trimming took 0 bases from V and 10 from J; bases not matched to a gene: 13. CDR3 length equals 17 residues. The germline CDR1 and CDR2 sequences are SGHTA and FQGNSA. The CDR3 DNA follows: TGTGCCAGCAGCTTAGCGGCTAGCGGGGGACAGAAGGTTTCGCAGTATTTT. Encoded protein: CASSLAASGGQKVSQYF.

The V and J genes are TRBV2 and TRBJ2-5; the D is unclear. CDR3 length: 15 residues. Germline CDR1 reads SNHLY; CDR2 reads FYNNEI. V lost 3 bases and J lost 5, with 16 bases in between. This chain's CDR3 is CASSDGTPVEETQYF. The CDR3 DNA reads TGTGCCAGCAGTGACGGTACGCCGGTAGAGGAGACCCAGTACTTC.

V gene TRBV18 combines with J gene TRBJ2-7, with 9 bases fitting TRBD2. The CDR3 is made up of 15 amino acids. After removal of 3 bases from V and 4 bases from J, the junction contained 7 bases not matched to a gene. The germline gives CDR1 KGHSH, CDR2 LQKENI. The CDR3 loop reads CASSPGASGVYEQYF. The CDR3 DNA follows: TGTGCCAGCTCACCGGGGGCTAGCGGGGTATACGAGCAGTACTTC.

This rearrangement joins TRBV6-5 to TRBJ1-5, with D possibly being TRBD1 (6 bases). With 5 bases removed from V and 4 bases from J, the gap between germline ends came to 15 bases. The CDR3 spans 15 residues. Looked up from germline, CDR1 is MNHEY and CDR2 is SVGAGI. The CDR3 coding sequence is TGTGCCAGCAGTCTAACAGGGAGTGGGAATCAGCCCCAGCATTTT. Protein sequence: CASSLTGSGNQPQHF.